This T cell receptor beta chain was sequenced in a study of T cell changes during pregnancy in multiple sclerosis. The CDR3 has 16 amino acids. Germline CDR1 and CDR2: SGHNT and YYREEE (reference sequence). V shed 4 bases, J shed 2 bases, and the junction held 7 bases outside the gene matches. The repertoire was sequenced with immunoSEQ multiplex PCR; TCRdb's copy has only in-frame clones and lacks some. This table has some 70,000 clones, 75% to 95% appearing once. This sample comprised CD4+ T cells from peripheral blood mononuclear cells, obtained in the third trimester of pregnancy. The V and J genes are TRBV5-4 and TRBJ2-3; the match to TRBD2 covers 10 bases. This clonotype was obtained from a female donor in good health, enrolled as a control in a pregnancy study. The CDR3: CASSRRTSGNTDTQYF. The CDR3 DNA follows: TGTGCCAGCAGCCGAAGGACTAGCGGAAACACAGATACGCAGTATTTT.